Listed below are T cell receptor beta chains from one sample, sequenced in a study of T cell repertoires in ileal Crohn's disease. Profiling relied on immunoSEQ multiplex PCR, and the TCRdb table lists in-frame clones only, not all of them. The sample lists about 16,000 clones, 92% occurring once. Sequencing was carried out using ileal tissue. All receptors come from an adult with Crohn's disease. The CDR3 runs from the conserved cysteine through the conserved F or W. D genes are given only for firm matches. A row's size may be missing; if present it is once, few, many or a size class.

CDR3 length	V gene	J gene	D gene	clone size	CDR3 protein	CDR3 DNA
13	TRBV27	TRBJ1-1	-	-	CASSFGGSTEAFF	TGTGCCAGCAGTTTTGGAGGGAGTACTGAAGCTTTCTTT
15	TRBV7-8	TRBJ1-1	-	-	CASSFGVNMNTEAFF	TGTGCCAGCAGCTTCGGGGTAAACATGAACACTGAAGCTTTCTTT
16	TRBV6-6	TRBJ1-6	-	-	CASSPFRTDPSESLHF	TGTGCCAGCAGTCCTTTCCGGACGGACCCGAGTGAGTCCCTCCACTTT
15	TRBV5-4	TRBJ1-1	-	-	CASSTVQRADTEAFF	TGTGCCAGCAGCACAGTACAGCGGGCGGACACTGAAGCTTTCTTT
13	TRBV6-6	TRBJ1-5	-	once	CASTQLRDQPQHF	TGTGCCAGCACTCAACTACGAGATCAGCCCCAGCATTTT
15	TRBV10-1	TRBJ2-3	-	-	CASSLDSTSTDTQYF	TGCGCCAGCAGTCTCGACAGTACGAGCACAGATACGCAGTATTTT
13	TRBV9	TRBJ2-3	-	once	CASSVDIGVAQYF	TGTGCCAGCAGCGTAGATATAGGGGTTGCGCAGTATTTT
15	TRBV28	TRBJ1-1	-	-	CASSFPQGPNTEAFF	TGTGCCAGCAGTTTCCCGCAGGGGCCGAACACTGAAGCTTTCTTT
15	TRBV5-1	TRBJ2-2	-	-	CASSLGAANTGELFF	TGCGCCAGCAGCTTGGGAGCGGCGAACACCGGGGAGCTGTTTTTT
14	TRBV6-1	TRBJ1-1	-	-	CASRTPEGGTEAFF	TGTGCCAGCAGAACACCGGAAGGCGGGACTGAAGCTTTCTTT
15	TRBV18	TRBJ1-1	-	once	CASSPSGAKNTEAFF	TGTGCCAGCTCACCTTCGGGGGCCAAGAACACTGAAGCTTTCTTT
14	TRBV11-2	TRBJ2-7	-	-	CASSLERTKHMGYF	TGTGCCAGCAGCTTAGAGCGGACTAAACATATGGGGTACTTC
17	TRBV5-1	TRBJ1-3	-	-	CASSDPGATISGNTIYF	TGCGCCAGCAGCGACCCGGGGGCTACCATTTCTGGAAACACCATATATTTT
19	TRBV4-2	TRBJ2-6	-	-	CASSQDPGLSDSGANVLTF	TGTGCCAGCAGCCAAGATCCAGGGCTCAGCGACTCTGGGGCCAACGTCCTGACTTTC
15	TRBV5-5	TRBJ1-2	TRBD1	-	CASSLWTGGEGGYTF	TGTGCCAGCAGCTTGTGGACAGGGGGCGAGGGTGGCTACACCTTC
15	TRBV11-2	TRBJ2-7	TRBD1	-	CASSLGQGVSYEQYF	TGTGCCAGCAGCTTAGGTCAGGGGGTCAGCTACGAGCAGTACTTC
15	TRBV2	TRBJ2-1	-	-	CASSDTGIGNNEQFF	TGTGCCAGCAGCGATACAGGGATCGGCAACAATGAGCAGTTCTTC
15	TRBV2	TRBJ2-5	-	-	CASSDNPKGGETQYF	TGTGCCAGCAGTGATAACCCCAAAGGGGGAGAGACCCAGTACTTC
12	TRBV29-1	TRBJ1-2	TRBD1	-	CSVGQGASGYTF	TGCAGCGTGGGACAGGGGGCGAGTGGCTACACCTTC
16	TRBV9	TRBJ1-3	-	-	CASSAGQFFSGNTIYF	TGTGCCAGCAGCGCAGGACAGTTCTTCTCTGGAAACACCATATATTTT
14	TRBV28	TRBJ2-3	-	-	CASYRRGRGDTQYF	TGTGCCAGCTACCGTCGGGGGCGGGGAGATACGCAGTATTTT
15	TRBV7-9	TRBJ2-3	-	-	CASSLTAGAADTQYF	TGTGCCAGCAGTTTAACTGCGGGGGCTGCAGATACGCAGTATTTT
12	TRBV5-6	TRBJ1-2	-	-	CASSLKGLGYTF	TGTGCCAGCAGCTTAAAGGGACTTGGCTACACCTTC
17	TRBV30	TRBJ1-4	-	-	CAWSVEIYGGAREKLFF	TGTGCCTGGAGTGTGGAGATTTACGGGGGGGCGCGAGAAAAACTGTTTTTT
15	TRBV11-2	TRBJ2-7	TRBD1	once	CASSLEALTGNEQYF	TGTGCCAGCAGCTTAGAAGCCCTGACAGGGAACGAGCAGTACTTC
11	TRBV11-1	TRBJ1-2	-	-	CASGGNYGYTF	TGTGCCAGCGGGGGTAACTATGGCTACACCTTC
14	TRBV7-2	TRBJ2-7	TRBD1	-	CASSPRQGVYEQYF	TGTGCCAGCAGCCCGCGACAGGGGGTCTACGAGCAGTACTTC
15	TRBV4-1	TRBJ1-1	-	once	CASSQAPGDLTEAFF	TGCGCCAGCAGCCAAGCCCCCGGCGACCTCACTGAAGCTTTCTTT
14	TRBV5-6	TRBJ1-2	TRBD1	-	CASSWTGGNYGYTF	TGTGCCAGCAGCTGGACAGGGGGCAACTATGGCTACACCTTC
14	TRBV7-3	TRBJ2-2	-	-	CASSPRGNTGELFF	TGTGCCAGCAGCCCCCGCGGGAACACCGGGGAGCTGTTTTTT
14	TRBV28	TRBJ1-2	-	-	CASKGPDANYGYTF	TGTGCCAGTAAAGGACCTGACGCAAACTATGGCTACACCTTC
14	TRBV6-4	TRBJ1-2	TRBD1	-	CASSEGGLSRGYTF	TGTGCCAGCAGTGAAGGGGGCCTTTCTAGGGGCTACACCTTC
16	TRBV11-2	TRBJ2-3	-	once	CASSLVGGGSTDTQYF	TGTGCCAGCAGCTTAGTGGGGGGCGGGAGCACAGATACGCAGTATTTT
14	TRBV7-9	TRBJ2-7	-	few	CASSLGNQGGEQYF	TGTGCCAGCAGCTTAGGCAATCAGGGTGGAGAGCAGTACTTC
19	TRBV15	TRBJ1-3	TRBD1	-	CATSSRTGGSFWTGNTIYF	TGTGCCACCAGCAGCCGGACAGGGGGCAGTTTCTGGACTGGAAACACCATATATTTT
14	TRBV6-5	TRBJ2-7	-	-	CASSSSGRVGEQYF	TGTGCCAGCAGTTCTTCTGGCAGGGTCGGGGAGCAGTACTTC
15	TRBV6-6	TRBJ1-5	-	-	CASSYGPGYSQPQHF	TGTGCCAGCAGTTACGGCCCAGGGTATAGTCAGCCCCAGCATTTT
15	TRBV5-6	TRBJ2-1	-	-	CASSLEGLGPSEQFF	TGTGCCAGCAGCTTGGAGGGACTCGGACCCAGTGAACAGTTCTTC
14	TRBV30	TRBJ1-1	-	-	CAWRIKGVSTEAFF	TGTGCCTGGCGTATTAAGGGGGTGTCGACTGAAGCTTTCTTT
17	TRBV28	TRBJ2-3	TRBD2	-	CASSLWGLAGGTDTQYF	TGTGCCAGCAGTTTATGGGGACTAGCGGGGGGCACAGATACGCAGTATTTT
14	TRBV14	TRBJ2-1	-	-	CASSQVSGGGEQFF	TGTGCCAGCAGCCAAGTGTCTGGGGGCGGTGAGCAGTTCTTC
15	TRBV7-9	TRBJ1-4	-	-	CASSGASSTNEKLFF	TGTGCCAGCAGCGGTGCCAGCTCAACTAATGAAAAACTGTTTTTT
15	TRBV14	TRBJ1-1	-	few	CASSQIRGLNTEAFF	TGTGCCAGCAGCCAAATTCGGGGGTTGAACACTGAAGCTTTCTTT
15	TRBV4-2	TRBJ2-5	TRBD2	-	CASSQVAGGQETQYF	TGTGCCAGCAGCCAAGTAGCGGGGGGCCAAGAGACCCAGTACTTC
15	TRBV1	TRBJ2-1	-	few	CTSSLSPPRRPEQFF	TGCACCAGCAGCCTTTCACCCCCAAGGCGGCCCGAGCAGTTCTTC
15	TRBV6-6	TRBJ1-1	-	few	CASTQGSHLNTEAFF	TGTGCCAGCACCCAAGGGAGCCACCTGAACACTGAAGCTTTCTTT